A selection of T cell receptor beta chains follows, all from one sample in a study of Tregs in tolerant kidney transplant recipients. Some clones are missing from TCRdb's copy, which holds only in-frame ones; the method was immunoSEQ multiplex PCR. The sample consists of 95,000 to 120,000 clones, 90% of them appearing once. Sequencing was performed on CD4+ T cells from blood, taken before the transplant. The receptors derive from a human donor who received a combined kidney and bone marrow transplant. The CDR3 runs from the conserved cysteine through the conserved F or W. The D gene is left open where the match is weak. Not all rows give a size; the values are once, few, many and, for expanded clones, a class.

j_call d_call clone_size v_call cdr3_aa cdr3_nt
TRBJ2-1 . . TRBV6-4 CASSDSRWGRNEQFF TGTGCCAGCAGTGACTCTCGCTGGGGGCGCAATGAGCAGTTCTTC
TRBJ2-2 TRBD1 . TRBV7-7 CASSPRSDRGGGELFF TGTGCCAGCAGCCCACGAAGTGACAGGGGAGGAGGGGAGCTGTTTTTT
TRBJ2-7 . . TRBV2 CATTRDSYEQYF TGTGCCACCACCCGGGACTCCTACGAGCAGTACTTC
TRBJ2-3 . . TRBV6-4 CASSDLARRDTQYF TGTGCCAGCAGTGACCTAGCGCGGCGGGATACGCAGTATTTT
TRBJ2-7 TRBD2 . TRBV10-3 CAISDWTSGSYEQYF TGTGCCATCAGTGACTGGACTAGCGGCTCCTACGAGCAGTACTTC
TRBJ1-6 . . TRBV12-5 CASGLYQGSPYNSPLHF TGTGCTAGTGGTTTGTACCAGGGGAGCCCCTATAATTCACCCCTCCACTTT
TRBJ1-2 TRBD1 . TRBV7-9 CASSPRTGGWSGYTF TGTGCCAGCAGCCCAAGGACAGGGGGCTGGTCTGGCTACACCTTC
TRBJ1-2 . . TRBV9 CASTPSAQGHYGYTF TGTGCCAGCACTCCCTCAGCTCAGGGGCATTATGGCTACACCTTC
TRBJ2-7 TRBD1 once TRBV27 CASRTGDPRYEQYF TGTGCCAGCAGAACAGGGGACCCAAGATACGAGCAGTACTTC
TRBJ1-2 TRBD1 . TRBV5-6 CASSSGFSGGGYTF TGTGCCAGCAGCTCGGGATTCTCAGGGGGCGGCTACACCTTC
TRBJ2-4 TRBD2 . TRBV15 CATSLTSGIGGARNIQYF TGTGCCACCAGCTTGACTAGCGGGATTGGGGGAGCCCGAAACATTCAGTACTTC